The rows below give T cell receptor beta chains drawn from one sample of a study of early T cells in non-severe SARS-CoV-2 infection. TCRdb itself ran the 5' RACE reads through MiXCR, one entry per CDR3 protein. The sample consists of 30,000 to 35,000 distinct CDR3 sequences, around 4.4% of them appearing once. Sequencing was performed on whole blood. All receptors come from an adult who was a healthcare worker with PCR-confirmed SARS-CoV-2 infection or an uninfected control (not recorded which). The CDR3 runs from the conserved cysteine through the conserved F or W. The D gene is left open where the match is weak. A row's size may be missing; if present it is once, few, many or a size class.

V: TRBV28; size: many; J: TRBJ1-2; D: -; CDR3: CASSSPRGQGGYGYTF; DNA: TGTGCCAGCAGTTCTCCTCGGGGGCAGGGAGGATATGGCTACACCTTC
V: TRBV18; size: many; J: TRBJ1-5; D: -; CDR3: CASSVEGLNQPQHF; DNA: TGTGCCAGCTCGGTCGAGGGACTCAATCAGCCCCAGCATTTT
V: TRBV24-1; size: few; J: TRBJ2-1; D: -; CDR3: CATSAQVSGTGQFF; DNA: TGTGCCACCAGTGCCCAAGTCTCAGGGACGGGGCAGTTCTTC
V: TRBV5-1; size: few; J: TRBJ2-1; D: TRBD2; CDR3: CASSLVGGEQFF; DNA: TGCGCCAGCAGCTTGGTCGGGGGGGAGCAGTTCTTC
V: TRBV2; size: many; J: TRBJ1-5; D: -; CDR3: CASRVDISGAPQHF; DNA: TGTGCCAGCAGAGTTGACATATCGGGCGCGCCCCAGCATTTT
V: TRBV29-1; size: many; J: TRBJ1-2; D: -; CDR3: CSVEGERGNYGYTF; DNA: TGCAGCGTTGAAGGAGAGAGGGGCAACTATGGCTACACCTTC
V: TRBV3-1; size: many; J: TRBJ2-7; D: -; CDR3: CASSQDLLGSLYEQYF; DNA: TGTGCCAGCAGCCAAGATCTCCTTGGCAGCCTCTACGAGCAGTACTTC
V: TRBV3-1; size: many; J: TRBJ2-1; D: -; CDR3: CASSPNPPSWVSYNEQFF; DNA: TGTGCCAGCAGCCCAAATCCCCCTTCCTGGGTCTCCTACAATGAGCAGTTCTTC
V: TRBV6-5; size: few; J: TRBJ1-6; D: -; CDR3: CASSPRVGLNSPLHF; DNA: TGTGCCAGCAGTCCCCGGGTGGGGCTTAACTCACCCCTCCACTTT
V: TRBV20-1; size: many; J: TRBJ1-2; D: -; CDR3: CSARVTGYGYTF; DNA: TGCAGTGCTAGAGTAACAGGCTATGGCTACACCTTC
V: TRBV6-6; size: many; J: TRBJ2-5; D: TRBD2; CDR3: CASGAGVETQYF; DNA: TGTGCCAGCGGAGCGGGAGTGGAGACCCAGTACTTC
V: TRBV12-3/TRBV12-4; size: -; J: TRBJ1-1; D: -; CDR3: CASSLLVNTEAFF; DNA: TGTGCCAGCAGTTTGTTAGTGAACACTGAAGCTTTCTTT
V: TRBV12-3/TRBV12-4; size: -; J: TRBJ1-5; D: -; CDR3: CASSFEGSNQPQHF; DNA: TGTGCCAGCAGTTTTGAGGGATCCAATCAGCCCCAGCATTTT
V: TRBV9; size: -; J: TRBJ1-2; D: -; CDR3: CASSTQTENYGYTF; DNA: TGTGCCAGCAGCACCCAGACAGAAAACTATGGCTACACCTTC
V: TRBV3-1; size: many; J: TRBJ2-7; D: -; CDR3: CASSSRAPYEQYF; DNA: TGTGCCAGCAGCTCTCGGGCCCCCTACGAGCAGTACTTC
V: TRBV9; size: many; J: TRBJ2-3; D: -; CDR3: CASSGQGFADTQYF; DNA: TGTGCCAGCAGCGGTCAGGGGTTCGCAGATACGCAGTATTTT
V: TRBV11-2; size: many; J: TRBJ2-7; D: -; CDR3: CASGYGDPNEQYF; DNA: TGTGCCAGCGGATACGGGGATCCGAACGAGCAGTACTTC
V: TRBV6-6; size: few; J: TRBJ1-4; D: -; CDR3: CASSYSSPSFEKLFF; DNA: TGTGCCAGCAGTTACTCTAGTCCGTCCTTTGAAAAACTGTTTTTT
V: TRBV7-3; size: -; J: TRBJ2-1; D: -; CDR3: CASSTAGANEQFF; DNA: TGTGCCAGCAGCACAGCCGGGGCAAATGAGCAGTTCTTC
V: TRBV20-1; size: few; J: TRBJ2-3; D: TRBD2; CDR3: CSATFGGTDTQYF; DNA: TGCAGTGCTACGTTCGGGGGGACAGATACGCAGTATTTT
V: TRBV20-1; size: many; J: TRBJ2-1; D: TRBD2; CDR3: CSADTILAEDYNEQFF; DNA: TGCAGTGCCGATACCATTCTAGCGGAAGACTACAATGAGCAGTTCTTC
V: TRBV11-2; size: few; J: TRBJ2-1; D: TRBD1; CDR3: CASSLATHRGYEQFF; DNA: TGTGCCAGCAGCTTAGCGACTCACAGGGGCTATGAGCAGTTCTTC
V: TRBV29-1; size: few; J: TRBJ2-2; D: -; CDR3: CSVHGLLNTGELFF; DNA: TGCAGCGTCCATGGACTCCTGAACACCGGGGAGCTGTTTTTT
V: TRBV28; size: many; J: TRBJ1-5; D: TRBD1; CDR3: CASSPRGQGYQPQHF; DNA: TGTGCCAGCAGCCCTCGCGGACAGGGGTATCAGCCCCAGCATTTT
V: TRBV12-3/TRBV12-4; size: many; J: TRBJ1-5; D: TRBD1; CDR3: CASSFGTGGNQPQHF; DNA: TGTGCCAGCAGTTTTGGGACAGGGGGCAATCAGCCCCAGCATTTT
V: TRBV6-6; size: many; J: TRBJ1-5; D: -; CDR3: CASTMDGNQPQHF; DNA: TGTGCCAGCACTATGGACGGGAATCAGCCCCAGCATTTT
V: TRBV10-2; size: few; J: TRBJ2-3; D: -; CDR3: CASSGSDTQYF; DNA: TGCGCCAGCAGTGGGTCAGATACGCAGTATTTT
V: TRBV28; size: many; J: TRBJ2-6; D: -; CDR3: CASSVRPGSSGANVLTF; DNA: TGTGCCAGCAGTGTCCGGCCGGGAAGCTCTGGGGCCAACGTCCTGACTTTC
V: TRBV28; size: many; J: TRBJ1-4; D: -; CDR3: CASSPRMGGLNEKLFF; DNA: TGTGCCAGCAGCCCTAGGATGGGGGGGCTTAATGAAAAACTGTTTTTT
V: TRBV20-1; size: many; J: TRBJ2-3; D: -; CDR3: CSARFGDTQYF; DNA: TGCAGTGCTAGGTTTGGAGATACGCAGTATTTT
V: TRBV6-5; size: few; J: TRBJ1-2; D: -; CDR3: CASKTGEANYGYTF; DNA: TGTGCCAGCAAGACAGGAGAAGCTAACTATGGCTACACCTTC
V: TRBV6-2/TRBV6-3; size: many; J: TRBJ2-3; D: TRBD2; CDR3: CASSLGLAGGTDTQYF; DNA: TGTGCCAGCAGCCTCGGACTAGCGGGAGGAACAGATACGCAGTATTTT
V: TRBV12-3/TRBV12-4; size: many; J: TRBJ2-2; D: TRBD1; CDR3: CASSPTGVHTGELFF; DNA: TGTGCCAGCAGCCCGACAGGGGTTCACACCGGGGAGCTGTTTTTT
V: TRBV7-2; size: few; J: TRBJ2-2; D: -; CDR3: CASEPILTGELFF; DNA: TGTGCCAGCGAGCCGATCCTCACCGGGGAGCTGTTTTTT
V: TRBV10-3; size: many; J: TRBJ1-5; D: -; CDR3: CAISESQGNSNQPQHF; DNA: TGTGCCATCAGTGAGTCGCAGGGAAATAGCAATCAGCCCCAGCATTTT
V: TRBV20-1; size: few; J: TRBJ1-6; D: -; CDR3: CSARDVQDRIDNSPLHF; DNA: TGCAGTGCTAGAGATGTTCAGGACAGAATAGATAATTCACCCCTCCACTTT
V: TRBV7-7; size: -; J: TRBJ2-5; D: TRBD1; CDR3: CASSRQTGVVETQYF; DNA: TGTGCTAGCAGCCGCCAGACAGGGGTAGTAGAGACCCAGTACTTC
V: TRBV28; size: few; J: TRBJ2-7; D: TRBD1; CDR3: CASSSWDRGYEQYF; DNA: TGTGCCAGCAGTTCCTGGGACAGGGGTTACGAGCAGTACTTC
V: TRBV5-1; size: -; J: TRBJ2-3; D: TRBD1; CDR3: CASSLRQGRGRDTQYF; DNA: TGCGCCAGCAGCCTTCGACAGGGAAGGGGGAGAGATACGCAGTATTTT
V: TRBV19; size: many; J: TRBJ2-4; D: TRBD2; CDR3: CASTPSGWQPGDIQYF; DNA: TGTGCCAGTACCCCTAGCGGGTGGCAACCGGGGGACATTCAGTACTTC
V: TRBV28; size: many; J: TRBJ2-7; D: -; CDR3: CASSAWWGSTGYEQYF; DNA: TGTGCCAGCAGCGCCTGGTGGGGCTCTACAGGGTACGAGCAGTACTTC
V: TRBV24-1; size: many; J: TRBJ1-2; D: TRBD1; CDR3: CATSDAGTENYGYTF; DNA: TGTGCCACCAGTGATGCCGGGACAGAGAACTATGGCTACACCTTC
V: TRBV5-1; size: medium-sized; J: TRBJ1-1; D: TRBD1; CDR3: CASSSGQGAAEAFF; DNA: TGCGCCAGCAGCTCGGGACAGGGGGCGGCTGAAGCTTTCTTT
V: TRBV3-1; size: few; J: TRBJ1-2; D: -; CDR3: CASSRQGDGYTF; DNA: TGTGCCAGCAGCCGTCAAGGAGACGGCTACACCTTC
V: TRBV29-1; size: -; J: TRBJ2-2; D: -; CDR3: CSASRTGELFF; DNA: TGCAGCGCTTCAAGGACCGGGGAGCTGTTTTTT
V: TRBV29-1; size: medium-sized; J: TRBJ2-7; D: -; CDR3: CSVGDGYEQYF; DNA: TGCAGCGTGGGGGACGGCTACGAGCAGTACTTC
V: TRBV27; size: many; J: TRBJ1-2; D: -; CDR3: CASSSHTALGHGYTF; DNA: TGTGCCAGCAGTTCCCACACCGCCCTAGGTCACGGCTACACCTTC
V: TRBV29-1; size: many; J: TRBJ2-3; D: -; CDR3: CSVEGSPLDTDTQYF; DNA: TGCAGCGTTGAGGGCTCGCCCCTAGACACAGATACGCAGTATTTT
V: TRBV6-1; size: many; J: TRBJ2-7; D: TRBD2; CDR3: CASRPSGMVWNEQYF; DNA: TGTGCCAGCAGACCTAGCGGGATGGTCTGGAACGAGCAGTACTTC
V: TRBV6-1; size: many; J: TRBJ2-1; D: -; CDR3: CASSDPQYNEQFF; DNA: TGTGCCAGCAGTGACCCACAGTACAATGAGCAGTTCTTC
V: TRBV28; size: many; J: TRBJ2-5; D: TRBD2; CDR3: CATTFTGGWAETQYF; DNA: TGTGCCACCACCTTTACGGGGGGTTGGGCAGAGACCCAGTACTTC
V: TRBV7-9; size: -; J: TRBJ1-2; D: -; CDR3: CASSWGASDGYTF; DNA: TGTGCCAGCAGCTGGGGGGCTTCCGATGGCTACACCTTC
V: TRBV5-1; size: few; J: TRBJ2-7; D: -; CDR3: CASSVRSGNPTTEQYF; DNA: TGCGCCAGCAGCGTGAGGTCTGGGAACCCTACGACCGAGCAGTACTTC